Listed below are T cell receptor beta chains from one sample, sequenced in a study of cytomegalovirus exposure and HLA in healthy donors. Produced via immunoSEQ multiplex PCR; TCRdb's table is partial and in-frame only. The table records over 100,000 clones, less than 80% of them present only once. The sequencing input was PBMCs. Source of these receptors: a man aged 50-59 years in good health and CMV-seropositive. Both conserved end residues are part of each CDR3. D genes are given only for firm matches. Size tells how often a clone was seen (once, few, many) or the class of an expanded clone, and some rows leave it out.

D,size,V,J,CDR3,DNA
TRBD1,NA,TRBV11-2,TRBJ1-2,CASAKGQGYGYTF,TGTGCCAGCGCGAAGGGACAGGGGTATGGCTACACCTTC
NA,NA,TRBV19,TRBJ2-6,CASSMGGGRVSSGANVLTF,TGTGCCAGTAGTATGGGGGGGGGCCGAGTGAGCTCTGGGGCCAACGTCCTGACTTTC
TRBD1,NA,TRBV27,TRBJ1-1,CASSFTSRDRARAFF,TGTGCCAGCAGTTTCACGTCCCGGGACAGGGCCCGAGCTTTCTTT
TRBD1,NA,TRBV11-2,TRBJ1-1,CASSPNRDRVNGAFF,TGTGCCAGCAGCCCCAACCGGGACAGGGTGAATGGAGCTTTCTTT
TRBD1,NA,TRBV5-1,TRBJ2-3,CASSLEGQSTDTQYF,TGCGCCAGCAGCTTGGAGGGACAGAGCACAGATACGCAGTATTTT
TRBD1,NA,TRBV4-1,TRBJ2-1,CASSLTGMQFF,TGCGCCAGCAGCCTGACAGGGATGCAGTTCTTC
TRBD1,NA,TRBV7-6,TRBJ1-1,CASSLLGQGTEAFF,TGTGCCAGCAGCTTATTGGGACAGGGGACTGAAGCTTTCTTT
TRBD1,few,TRBV10-3,TRBJ2-7,CAISMDRGLGEQYF,TGTGCCATCAGTATGGACAGGGGGCTAGGGGAGCAGTACTTC
NA,NA,TRBV2,TRBJ1-1,CASSAPQGFTNTEAFF,TGTGCCAGCAGTGCGCCACAGGGTTTCACGAACACTGAAGCTTTCTTT
TRBD1,few,TRBV2,TRBJ1-4,CASSERGPNEKLFF,TGTGCCAGCAGTGAAAGGGGGCCCAATGAAAAACTGTTTTTT
NA,NA,TRBV19,TRBJ2-3,CASSILEGTDTQYF,TGTGCCAGTAGTATCCTAGAGGGAACAGATACGCAGTATTTT
NA,NA,TRBV10-3,TRBJ1-1,CAISESKSFGNTEAFF,TGTGCCATCAGTGAGTCAAAGAGCTTCGGGAACACTGAAGCTTTCTTT
TRBD2,NA,TRBV11-3,TRBJ2-7,CASSFGGTSGAYEQYF,TGTGCCAGCAGCTTTGGGGGGACTAGCGGAGCCTACGAGCAGTACTTC
NA,NA,TRBV18,TRBJ1-2,CASSRGGHDYGYTF,TGTGCCAGCTCTCGCGGGGGGCACGACTATGGCTACACCTTC
NA,NA,TRBV7-9,TRBJ1-2,CASSLERVNYGYTF,TGTGCCAGCAGCTTAGAGCGGGTAAACTATGGCTACACCTTC
TRBD1,few,TRBV9,TRBJ1-2,CASSGQGAQKNGYTF,TGTGCCAGCAGCGGACAGGGGGCGCAGAAGAATGGCTACACCTTC
NA,NA,TRBV4-1,TRBJ1-4,CASSQSSTNEKLFF,TGCGCCAGCAGCCAATCATCAACTAATGAAAAACTGTTTTTT
TRBD2,NA,TRBV10-2,TRBJ2-7,CAAQAGEEAYEQYF,TGCGCCGCCCAGGCGGGAGAGGAGGCCTACGAGCAGTACTTC
NA,NA,TRBV6-5,TRBJ2-7,CASSYWQFYEQYF,TGTGCCAGCAGTTACTGGCAGTTCTACGAGCAGTACTTC
NA,NA,TRBV12-5,TRBJ1-1,CASGKPPSNTEAFF,TGTGCTAGTGGCAAGCCCCCGTCGAACACTGAAGCTTTCTTT
TRBD2,NA,TRBV29-1,TRBJ2-2,CSVWLRTSGTGEPFF,TGCAGCGTTTGGCTAAGGACTAGCGGCACCGGGGAGCCGTTTTTT
TRBD2,NA,TRBV7-2,TRBJ2-1,CASSPRGGRIEQFF,TGTGCCAGCAGCCCGCGGGGGGGCCGGATTGAGCAGTTCTTC
TRBD1,few,TRBV7-6,TRBJ1-2,CASSLGAAGGGGYTF,TGTGCCAGCAGCTTGGGGGCGGCAGGGGGCGGTGGCTACACCTTC
TRBD1,NA,TRBV7-6,TRBJ2-1,CASSLEGQGAWNEQFF,TGTGCCAGCAGCTTAGAAGGTCAGGGGGCGTGGAATGAGCAGTTCTTC
TRBD1,NA,TRBV6-5,TRBJ1-5,CASSEHRGHQPQHF,TGTGCCAGCAGTGAGCACAGGGGGCATCAGCCCCAGCATTTT
NA,NA,TRBV5-6,TRBJ2-1,CASSFRLPPNEQFF,TGTGCCAGCAGCTTCAGACTCCCCCCCAATGAGCAGTTCTTC